This TCR beta chain was identified in a study of blood T cell repertoires in COVID-19 (dated by TCRdb to 2018 to 2020). With regard to the full study: Samples from collaborators originated in the United States, Italy and Spain and spanned both the acute and convalescent phases of COVID-19. The material from the prospective study consisted of cDNA or gDNA derived from T cells, B-cell-depleted T cells, or PBMCs. The dataset comprised deeply sampled blood TCRbeta repertoires from subjects exposed to, actively infected with, or recovered from COVID-19. A freely available public database, intended as a resource for researchers studying the immune response to SARS-CoV-2, is where the repertoires were released. Samples came from the ongoing ImmuneRACE study (first 160 participants) plus 1,254 subjects from 6 global collaborators. A de-identified subject ID, COVID-19 status, age in years and sex were almost always included in the sample metadata. Where available, HLA class I and class II types were taken from metadata supplied by the sample provider and were not determined by assay-based typing. Results the study describes overall, beyond this receptor: The amount of clinical and demographic metadata varied by source and participant and was provided uncurated.

Trimmed from V: 0 bases; trimmed from J: 3 bases; junction bases lacking a gene match: 14. From a lookup of the germline V gene, CDR1 and CDR2 are SGDLS and YYNGEE. The CDR3 covers 18 residues, taking in both the cysteine and the phenylalanine. The DNA shown is the 54-base CDR3, in frame from base 1. Collaborating institutions collected whole blood in K2EDTA tubes following their own protocols. For TCRbeta analysis, collaborator samples were shipped as frozen whole blood, as isolated PBMCs, or as DNA extracted from either sample type. With regard to this clone: Its target antigen remains unknown. There are no base qualities to consult, and no much larger clone falls within one base.

The immunoSEQ Assay, a bias-controlled multiplex PCR, was used to amplify TCRbeta CDR3 regions from genomic DNA. Turning to the authors' computational methods: Nucleated cell counts per sample were estimated from amplification of reference gene primers within the assay. To quantify the absolute abundance of each unique TCRbeta CDR3 rearrangement, sequence reads were collapsed and filtered. For each sample, productive Simpson clonality was calculated as the square root of Simpson's diversity index over productive rearrangements. TCRdb limited this immuneACCESS table to in-frame rearrangements with V and J called. A share of clones is missing; checked studies link under half to unresolved V genes, and the rest is unexplained. V and J calls and clone size are given by that table; D and trimming were obtained from the DNA. Counted in this sample were some 260,000 clones; approximately 91% of them appeared once. The ten largest clones add up to around 0.7% of the sample.

The sequence was obtained from a human donor in a cohort sampled during active COVID-19. The receptor chain draws on TRBV9 and TRBJ1-2, with 7 bases matching TRBD1. The sample comprised peripheral blood. At the DNA level, the sequence is TGTGCCAGCAGCGTAGGGGAGCGGCACAGGGGAGGTGACTATGGCTACACCTTC. It specifies CASSVGERHRGGDYGYTF. This CDR3, with the reference TRBV9 and TRBJ1-2 proteins standing in past its ends, gives the full variable domain DSGVTQTPKHLITATGQRVTLRCSPRSGDLSVYWYQQSLDQGLQFLIQYYNGEERAKGNILERFSAQQFPDLHSELNLSSLELGDSALYFCASSVGERHRGGDYGYTFGSGTRLTVV.